The 17 T cell receptor beta chains listed next were all sequenced from one sample in a study of technical replicates of blood from a few donors. Libraries were prepared by immunoSEQ multiplex PCR; TCRdb keeps only in-frame clonotypes and omits some of them. Of about 75,000 clones listed, about 90% were seen once; the top ten hold about 0.38%. The specimen was T cells isolated from PBMCs. The receptors come from a human donor in good health.

V usage is TRBV7-9 and J usage is TRBJ2-6; no clear D gene. V lost 1 base and J lost 2, with 9 bases in between. The CDR3 has 16 amino acids. In germline, CDR1 is SEHNR, CDR2 FQNEAQ (reference sequence). Here the CDR3 DNA reads TGTGCCAGCAGCTTAGAGTACGCGACTGGGGCCAACGTCCTGACTTTC. Amino acids: CASSLEYATGANVLTF.

The gene calls are TRBV4-3 and TRBJ1-4, with 7 bases matching TRBD1. Germline CDR1 and CDR2: LGHNA and YSLEER. There are 15 residues in the CDR3. V lost 4 bases to trimming and J lost 10 bases; unmatched junction nucleotides: 12. In DNA, the CDR3 is TGCGCCAGCAGCCCCCGAGACAGGGTTGACGGAAAACTGTTTTTT. Translation gives CASSPRDRVDGKLFF.

The chain uses TRBV19 and TRBJ1-1; 7 positions match TRBD1. CDR3 length equals 13 residues. Trimming took 5 bases from V and 0 from J; bases not matched to a gene: 0. Germline CDR1 reads LNHDA; CDR2 reads SQIVND (reference sequence). The CDR3 DNA reads as TGTGCCAGTAGTGGGACAGTGAACACTGAAGCTTTCTTT. It yields the protein CASSGTVNTEAFF.

The CDR3, as DNA: TGTGCCAGCAGCATTCGTAGCGGGTTAAACTACGAGCAGTACTTC. It is translated as CASSIRSGLNYEQYF. V and J are TRBV7-2 and TRBJ2-7, with 7 positions matching TRBD2. V lost 5 bases, J lost 3 bases, and 10 bases stayed unmatched. The CDR3 runs to 15 residues. Germline assignment: CDR1 SGHTA and CDR2 FQGNSA. Filled out from reference TRBV7-2 and TRBJ2-7, the complete variable domain reads GAGVSQSPSNKVTEKGKDVELRCDPISGHTALYWYRQSLGQGLEFLIYFQGNSAPDKSGLPSDRFSAERTGGSVSTLTIQRTQQEDSAVYLCASSIRSGLNYEQYFGPGTRLTVT.

The chain is built from TRBV7-9 and TRBJ1-2; D call uncertain. V lost 1 base to trimming and J lost 8 bases, with 11 bases between them. CDR1 SEHNR and CDR2 FQNEAQ come from the germline V gene (reference sequence). The CDR3 has 13 residues. The DNA for the CDR3 is TGTGCCAGCAGCTTAGGGCAGGTGAACGGCTACACCTTC. It is translated as CASSLGQVNGYTF.

The V and J genes are TRBV27 and TRBJ1-5; no reliable D call. The CDR3 totals 13 residues. Trimming took 7 bases from V and 6 from J, leaving 13 bases between them. From germline, CDR1 is MNHEY and CDR2 SMNVEV (reference sequence). The CDR3, as DNA: TGTGCCAGCACGGGTTCTTACGGTCAGCCCCAGCATTTT. Translation: CASTGSYGQPQHF.

This sequence joins TRBV30 and TRBJ2-5; D call uncertain. The CDR3 totals 11 residues. The V end lost 3 bases, the J end lost 2 bases, and 4 bases lay between the germline ends. Germline V gene lookup returns CDR1 GTSNPN and CDR2 SVGIG (reference sequence). This CDR3 reads CAWRLQETQYF. In DNA, the CDR3 is TGTGCCTGGAGGCTACAAGAGACCCAGTACTTC.

The rearrangement joins TRBV6-5 to TRBJ2-1; TRBD2 is a possible D gene (6 bases). The germline gives CDR1 MNHEY, CDR2 SVGAGI. The germline V and J ends were trimmed by 0 bases and 1 base, with 10 bases remaining between them. The CDR3 is made up of 16 amino acids. The chain's CDR3 is CASSYSPGESYNEQFF. For the CDR3, the DNA is TGTGCCAGCAGTTACTCCCCGGGAGAGTCCTACAATGAGCAGTTCTTC.

The chain couples TRBV10-3 to TRBJ1-5; 8 bases are shared with TRBD1. The CDR3 loop spans 14 amino acids. V lost 4 bases to trimming and J lost 6 bases; unmatched junction nucleotides: 5. The V gene's germline CDR1 is ENHRY and CDR2 SYGVKD. The CDR3 loop reads CAISVDRDGQPQHF. The CDR3 DNA is TGTGCCATCAGTGTGGACAGGGACGGTCAGCCCCAGCATTTT.

The V call is TRBV10-3, the J call TRBJ2-3, with unresolved D. CDR1 is ENHRY and CDR2 is SYGVKD in the germline V gene. The V gene lost 3 bases and the J gene lost 0 bases, with 10 bases spanning the gap. The length of the CDR3 is 15 residues. CDR3 protein: CAISEGGSSTDTQYF. The CDR3 nucleotides read TGTGCCATCAGTGAAGGCGGATCTAGCACAGATACGCAGTATTTT.

V usage is TRBV18 and J usage is TRBJ1-4; 7 nucleotides agree with TRBD1. Per the germline V gene, CDR1 is KGHSH and CDR2 is LQKENI. The CDR3 has 15 amino acids. V trimming: 5 bases; J trimming: 1 base; junction bases outside the gene matches: 4. The CDR3 DNA reads TGTGCCAGCTCAGCCACAGGGGAAACTAATGAAAAACTGTTTTTT. Amino acid sequence: CASSATGETNEKLFF. Supplemented by reference TRBV18 and TRBJ1-4, the full variable domain reads NAGVMQNPRHLVRRRGQEARLRCSPMKGHSHVYWYRQLPEEGLKFMVYLQKENIIDESGMPKERFSAEFPKEGPSILRIQQVVRGDSAAYFCASSATGETNEKLFFGSGTQLSVL.

This chain connects TRBV27 to TRBJ1-4; D remains unclear. The length of the CDR3 is 13 residues. V gave up 3 bases and J gave up 5 bases, with 7 bases separating them. The germline V gene has CDR1 MNHEY and CDR2 SMNVEV (reference sequence). CDR3 nucleotide sequence: TGTGCCAGCAGTTTCGCAGTAAATGAAAAACTGTTTTTT. This translates into CASSFAVNEKLFF.

The chain uses TRBV21-1 and TRBJ2-7; the tabulated D call, TRBD2, remains unverified against the DNA. TRBV21-1 is a listed pseudogene. This CDR3 comprises 14 residues. The CDR3 DNA is TGTGCCAGCCGGGTGATTCACCCTTTGGACGAGCAGTACTTC. Translated, it gives CASRVIHPLDEQYF.

The chain combines TRBV18 with TRBJ1-5; D call uncertain. The germline V and J ends were trimmed by 2 bases and 8 bases, with 19 bases remaining between them. The CDR3 is made up of 16 amino acids. CDR1 is KGHSH, CDR2 LQKENI, per germline. CDR3: CASSPVVSGSAEPQHF. The CDR3 DNA reads as TGTGCCAGCTCACCAGTAGTTTCGGGTTCGGCGGAGCCCCAGCATTTT.

The CDR3 DNA reads TGCGCCAGCAGCTTGTATACAGGGGGCGAGCAGTACTTC. As protein: CASSLYTGGEQYF. J is TRBJ2-7 and V is TRBV5-1, with 8 bases that match TRBD1. The CDR3 extends over 13 amino acids. V shed 1 base, J shed 6 bases, and the junction held 3 bases outside the gene matches. Per germline, CDR1 SGHRS and CDR2 YFSETQ.

This chain joins TRBV29-1 and TRBJ1-2; D uncertain. The V gene's germline CDR1 is SQVTM and CDR2 ANQGSEA. V was pared by 1 base and J by 4 bases, with 7 bases between. The CDR3 is 12 amino acids. The CDR3 sequence is CSVEVGSYGYTF. The CDR3, as DNA: TGCAGCGTTGAAGTGGGCAGCTATGGCTACACCTTC.

This clone appeared a single time. The V gene is TRBV5-1, the J gene TRBJ2-3, with TRBD1 identical over 8 bases. Trimming took 7 bases from V and 1 from J; bases not matched to a gene: 11. This CDR3 is built from 16 residues. CDR1 SGHRS and CDR2 YFSETQ come from the germline V gene. The CDR3 DNA is TGCGCCAGCGGACAGGGTCGGTCCGGCGGCACAGATACGCAGTATTTT. Translation: CASGQGRSGGTDTQYF.